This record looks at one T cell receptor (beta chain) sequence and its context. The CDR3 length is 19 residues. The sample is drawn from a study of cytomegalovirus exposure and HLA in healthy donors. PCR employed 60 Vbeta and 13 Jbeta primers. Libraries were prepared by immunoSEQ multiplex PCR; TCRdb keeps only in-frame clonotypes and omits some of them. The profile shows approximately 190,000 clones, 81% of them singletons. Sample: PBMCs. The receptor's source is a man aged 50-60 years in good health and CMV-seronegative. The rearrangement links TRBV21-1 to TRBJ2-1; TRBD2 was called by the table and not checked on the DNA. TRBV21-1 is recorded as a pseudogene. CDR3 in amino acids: CASSKRTRLAGALDNEQFF. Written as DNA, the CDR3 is TGTGCCAGCAGCAAGAGGACCCGGCTAGCGGGGGCCCTCGACAATGAGCAGTTCTTC.